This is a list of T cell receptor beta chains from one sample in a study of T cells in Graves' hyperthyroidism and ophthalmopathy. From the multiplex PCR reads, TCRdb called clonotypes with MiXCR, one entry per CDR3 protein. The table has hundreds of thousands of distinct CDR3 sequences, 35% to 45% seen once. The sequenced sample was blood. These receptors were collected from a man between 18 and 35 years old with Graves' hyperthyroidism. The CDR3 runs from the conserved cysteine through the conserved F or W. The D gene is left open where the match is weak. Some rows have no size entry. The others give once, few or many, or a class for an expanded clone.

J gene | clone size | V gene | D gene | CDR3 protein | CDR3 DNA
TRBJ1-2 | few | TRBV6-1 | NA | CASSGGTRAYYGYTF | TGTGCCAGCAGTGGAGGGACAAGGGCTTACTATGGCTACACCTTC
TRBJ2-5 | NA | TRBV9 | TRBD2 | CASSVVGEGETQYF | TGTGCCAGCAGCGTAGTGGGGGAGGGGGAGACCCAGTACTTC
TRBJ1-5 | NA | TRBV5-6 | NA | CASSLLSGSDQPQHF | TGTGCCAGCAGCTTGTTGTCAGGGTCTGATCAGCCCCAGCATTTT
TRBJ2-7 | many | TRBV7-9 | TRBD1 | CASTKGAAYEQYF | TGTGCCAGTACCAAGGGGGCAGCCTACGAGCAGTACTTC
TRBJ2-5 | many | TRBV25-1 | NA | CASSDPSKTQYF | TGTGCCAGCAGTGACCCCTCGAAGACCCAGTACTTC
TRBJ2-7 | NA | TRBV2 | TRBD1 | CASSLGTEVYEQYF | TGTGCCAGCAGCCTAGGGACAGAGGTCTACGAGCAGTACTTC
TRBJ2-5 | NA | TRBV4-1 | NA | CASSRWDDQETQYF | TGCGCCAGCAGCCGCTGGGACGACCAAGAGACCCAGTACTTC
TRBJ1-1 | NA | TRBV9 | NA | CASSVGTADTEAFF | TGTGCCAGCAGCGTAGGGACAGCTGACACTGAAGCTTTCTTT
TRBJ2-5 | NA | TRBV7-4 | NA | CASSSAFFVGHPPLETQYF | TGTGCCAGCAGCTCGGCATTCTTTGTCGGACACCCCCCCCTGGAGACCCAGTACTTC
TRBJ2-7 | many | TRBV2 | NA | CASRGLEGYEQYF | TGTGCCAGCAGGGGGCTGGAGGGCTACGAGCAGTACTTC
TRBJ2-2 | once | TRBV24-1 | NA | CATLDGFTGELFF | TGTGCCACCTTGGACGGCTTTACCGGGGAGCTGTTTTTT
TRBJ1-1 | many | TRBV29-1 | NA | CSVDAQSKAFF | TGCAGCGTTGATGCGCAGTCAAAAGCTTTCTTT
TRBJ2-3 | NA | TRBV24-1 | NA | CATSDETADAQYF | TGTGCCACCAGTGATGAGACAGCCGATGCGCAGTATTTT
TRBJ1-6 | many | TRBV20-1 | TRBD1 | CSAREGTGNSPLHF | TGCAGTGCTAGAGAGGGGACAGGGAATTCACCCCTCCACTTT
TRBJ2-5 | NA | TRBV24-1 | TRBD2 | CATSDSGLDETQYF | TGTGCCACCAGTGATTCGGGACTAGACGAGACCCAGTACTTC
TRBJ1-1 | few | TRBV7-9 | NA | CASSWGEAPEAFF | TGTGCCAGCAGCTGGGGAGAGGCCCCTGAAGCTTTCTTT
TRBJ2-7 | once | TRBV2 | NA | CAGTGTHSYEQYF | TGTGCCGGCACCGGGACTCACTCCTACGAGCAGTACTTC
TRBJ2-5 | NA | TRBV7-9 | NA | CASSTSGRTEETQYF | TGTGCCAGCAGCACATCGGGGCGCACCGAAGAGACCCAGTACTTC
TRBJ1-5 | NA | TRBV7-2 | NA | CASSSEGKPRQPQHF | TGTGCCAGCAGCTCGGAGGGAAAACCCAGGCAGCCCCAGCATTTT
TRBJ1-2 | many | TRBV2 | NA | CASPGGIYGYTF | TGTGCCAGCCCAGGAGGTATCTATGGCTACACCTTC
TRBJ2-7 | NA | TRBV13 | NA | CASSPSPTGTYEQYF | TGTGCCAGCAGCCCATCCCCTACAGGGACCTACGAGCAGTACTTC
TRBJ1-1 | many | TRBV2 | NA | CASSVTAANTEAFF | TGTGCCAGCAGTGTGACAGCGGCGAACACTGAAGCTTTCTTT
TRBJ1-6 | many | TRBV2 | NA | CASSDQGNNSPLHF | TGTGCCAGCAGTGATCAGGGGAACAATTCACCCCTCCACTTT
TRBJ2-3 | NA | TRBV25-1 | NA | CASSDYDTQYF | TGTGCCAGCAGTGATTATGATACGCAGTATTTT
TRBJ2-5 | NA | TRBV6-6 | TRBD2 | CASSHPLGLAGEETQYF | TGTGCCAGCAGTCACCCCTTGGGACTAGCGGGAGAAGAGACCCAGTACTTC
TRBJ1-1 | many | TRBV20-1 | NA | CSARNFGGSEAFF | TGCAGTGCTAGAAATTTCGGGGGCTCTGAAGCTTTCTTT
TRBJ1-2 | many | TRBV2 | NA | CASINRDFGYTF | TGTGCCAGCATTAACCGGGACTTCGGCTACACCTTC
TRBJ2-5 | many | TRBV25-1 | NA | CASSDSMGRETQYF | TGTGCCAGCAGTGACTCGATGGGAAGAGAGACCCAGTACTTC
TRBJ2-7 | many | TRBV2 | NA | CASRGSISYEQYF | TGTGCCAGCCGGGGGTCTATCTCCTACGAGCAGTACTTC
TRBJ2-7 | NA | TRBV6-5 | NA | CASSYGRGQVYEQYF | TGTGCCAGCAGTTACGGGAGGGGGCAAGTCTACGAGCAGTACTTC
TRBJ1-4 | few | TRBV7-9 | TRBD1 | CASSPGQGPTNEKLFF | TGTGCCAGCAGCCCGGGACAGGGCCCAACTAATGAAAAACTGTTTTTT
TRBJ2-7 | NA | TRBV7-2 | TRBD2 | CASRAGGTSYEQYF | TGTGCCAGCAGAGCGGGGGGAACTTCCTACGAGCAGTACTTC
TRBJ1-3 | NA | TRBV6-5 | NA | CASSQNRAGNTIYF | TGTGCCAGCAGCCAGAACAGGGCTGGAAACACCATATATTTT
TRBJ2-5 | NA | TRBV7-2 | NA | CASSLVGAPQETQYF | TGTGCCAGCAGCTTAGTGGGGGCACCCCAAGAGACCCAGTACTTC
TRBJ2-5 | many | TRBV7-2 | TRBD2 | CASSLGLAGETQYF | TGTGCCAGCAGCTTGGGACTAGCGGGAGAGACCCAGTACTTC
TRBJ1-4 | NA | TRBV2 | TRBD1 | CASSQRMGGQGAKGLFF | TGCGCCAGCAGCCAAAGGATGGGGGGACAGGGGGCGAAGGGACTGTTTTTT
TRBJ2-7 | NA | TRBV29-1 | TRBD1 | CSVEDGTGGYEQYF | TGCAGCGTTGAAGACGGAACAGGGGGCTACGAGCAGTACTTC
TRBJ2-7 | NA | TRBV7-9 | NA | CASSESETPYEQYF | TGTGCCAGCAGTGAATCGGAAACCCCCTACGAGCAGTACTTC
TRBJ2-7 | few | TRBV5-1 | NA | CASSLDHYYEQYF | TGCGCCAGCAGCTTGGACCACTACTACGAGCAGTACTTC
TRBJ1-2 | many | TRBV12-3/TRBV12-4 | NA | CASSFGGGYGYTF | TGTGCCAGCAGTTTTGGAGGGGGCTATGGCTACACCTTC
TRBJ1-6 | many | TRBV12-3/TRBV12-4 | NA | CASSFEGLPLHF | TGTGCCAGCAGTTTTGAGGGGTTACCCCTCCACTTT
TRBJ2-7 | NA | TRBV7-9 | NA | CASSPQRVDQREQYF | TGTGCCAGCAGCCCCCAGAGGGTAGATCAGCGGGAGCAGTACTTC
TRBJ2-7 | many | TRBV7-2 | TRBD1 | CASSFGTGVYEQYF | TGTGCCAGCAGCTTCGGGACAGGGGTTTACGAGCAGTACTTC
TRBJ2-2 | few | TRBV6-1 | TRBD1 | CASRPGTGAAGELFF | TGTGCCAGCAGACCCGGGACAGGGGCTGCCGGGGAGCTGTTTTTT
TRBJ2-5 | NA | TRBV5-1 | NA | CASSLSGAVRETQYF | TGCGCCAGCAGCTTGTCCGGGGCCGTGAGGGAGACCCAGTACTTC
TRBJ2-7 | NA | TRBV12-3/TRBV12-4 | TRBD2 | CASSPGLLAGVYEQYF | TGTGCCAGCAGTCCCGGATTGCTAGCGGGAGTATACGAGCAGTACTTC
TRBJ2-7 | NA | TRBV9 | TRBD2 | CASSAGGRGEQYF | TGTGCCAGCAGCGCCGGAGGGAGGGGCGAGCAGTACTTC
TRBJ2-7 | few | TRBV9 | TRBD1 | CASSMDRIHEQYF | TGTGCCAGCAGTATGGACAGGATCCACGAGCAGTACTTC
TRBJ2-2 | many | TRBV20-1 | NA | CSAMRESNTGELFF | TGCAGTGCTATGAGGGAGTCAAACACCGGGGAGCTGTTTTTT
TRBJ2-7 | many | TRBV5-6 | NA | CASRSTVWEFEQYF | TGTGCCAGCAGATCGACTGTGTGGGAGTTCGAGCAGTACTTC
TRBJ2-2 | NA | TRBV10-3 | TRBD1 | CAISESKGASTGELFF | TGTGCCATCAGTGAGTCTAAGGGGGCGAGCACCGGGGAGCTGTTTTTT
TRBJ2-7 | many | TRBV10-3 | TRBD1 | CAISGGTGPREQYF | TGTGCCATCAGTGGGGGGACAGGGCCTAGGGAGCAGTACTTC
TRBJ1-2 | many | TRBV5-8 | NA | CASSGANFYSGGYTF | TGTGCCAGCAGCGGGGCGAACTTCTACTCGGGAGGCTACACCTTC